The rows below give T cell receptor beta chains drawn from one sample of a study of vaccination effects on CD4 cells after COVID-19. These receptors are not linked to any known antigen. Profiled with immunoSEQ multiplex PCR; TCRdb holds only in-frame clones, not every one. The sample records 50,000 to 70,000 clones, approximately 78% being singletons. Material: CD4+ T cells from PBMCs cultured without peptide, obtained before COVID-19 vaccination. These receptors originate from a human donor who had a prior SARS-CoV-2 infection. CDR3s include the opening cysteine and the closing phenylalanine or tryptophan. The D gene is left open where the match is weak. Expanded clones are given a class, and other clones once, few, many or no size at all.

d_call,j_call,v_call,clone_size,cdr3_aa,cdr3_nt
-,TRBJ1-6,TRBV4-1,-,CASSQDGPFRVGNSPLHF,TGCGCCAGCAGCCAAGATGGACCTTTTAGGGTAGGCAATTCACCCCTCCACTTT
-,TRBJ1-3,TRBV24-1,-,CATSDSRPGGRWYSGNTIYF,TGTGCCACCAGTGATTCCCGCCCGGGGGGACGATGGTACTCTGGAAACACCATATATTTT
-,TRBJ1-1,TRBV6-6,-,CASSYRAEAFF,TGTGCCAGCAGTTACAGGGCTGAAGCTTTCTTT
TRBD1,TRBJ2-6,TRBV5-1,once,CASRTGSGANVLTF,TGCGCCAGCAGGACAGGGTCTGGGGCCAACGTCCTGACTTTC
-,TRBJ1-3,TRBV5-6,-,CASSLGPFSVENTIYF,TGTGCCAGCAGCTTGGGACCTTTTTCGGTCGAAAACACCATATATTTT
-,TRBJ2-7,TRBV7-9,-,CASSSGSPQLYEQYF,TGTGCCAGCAGCTCGGGCTCCCCGCAATTATACGAGCAGTACTTC
TRBD2,TRBJ2-1,TRBV27,-,CASRPLAGGRNEQFF,TGTGCCAGCAGACCGCTAGCGGGGGGGAGGAATGAGCAGTTCTTC
-,TRBJ1-2,TRBV28,few,CASSFTQVPYGYTF,TGTGCCAGCAGTTTCACTCAGGTCCCCTATGGCTACACCTTC
-,TRBJ1-6,TRBV12-3/TRBV12-4,once,CASSPGVNSPLHF,TGTGCCTCCAGCCCAGGGGTTAATTCACCCCTCCACTTT
-,TRBJ1-5,TRBV27,-,CASSLLFPADSNQPQHF,TGTGCCAGCAGTTTACTGTTCCCGGCGGACAGCAATCAGCCCCAGCATTTT
-,TRBJ1-1,TRBV7-9,few,CASSSLWGNTEAFF,TGTGCCAGCAGCTCATTATGGGGGAACACTGAAGCTTTCTTT
-,TRBJ2-5,TRBV15,once,CATSNFQETQYF,TGTGCCACCAGCAACTTCCAAGAGACCCAGTACTTC
-,TRBJ1-2,TRBV7-2,-,CASSLLSPPNYGYTF,TGTGCCAGCAGCTTACTCAGCCCCCCGAACTATGGCTACACCTTC
-,TRBJ2-1,TRBV18,-,CASSPPGYEQFF,TGTGCCAGCTCACCACCGGGCTATGAGCAGTTCTTC
-,TRBJ2-7,TRBV21-1,-,CASRSGQCRREQYF,TGTGCCAGCAGATCGGGACAGTGCCGAAGAGAGCAGTACTTC
-,TRBJ2-2,TRBV5-5,-,CASSPEGGELFF,TGTGCCAGCAGCCCAGAAGGCGGGGAGCTGTTTTTT
-,TRBJ1-5,TRBV2,-,CASSEVGRVGQPQHF,TGTGCCAGCAGTGAAGTAGGCAGGGTGGGACAGCCCCAGCATTTT
-,TRBJ2-7,TRBV5-1,-,CASSLVVGIEYF,TGCGCCAGCAGCTTGGTAGTAGGGATTGAATACTTC
-,TRBJ2-3,TRBV18,few,CASSPIPDTQYF,TGTGCCAGCTCACCCATTCCAGATACGCAGTATTTT
TRBD1,TRBJ1-2,TRBV7-9,-,CASSSGQGHGYTF,TGTGCCAGCAGCTCGGGACAGGGGCATGGCTACACCTTC
-,TRBJ2-1,TRBV6-5,-,CASSPLNGRQFF,TGTGCCAGCAGTCCCCTAAATGGGAGACAGTTCTTC
-,TRBJ1-1,TRBV7-7,few,CASSSQLNTEAFF,TGTGCTAGCAGTTCCCAATTGAACACTGAAGCTTTCTTT
TRBD2,TRBJ2-1,TRBV6-4,many,CASSQLAGYNEQFF,TGTGCCAGCAGTCAACTAGCGGGTTACAATGAGCAGTTCTTC
TRBD1,TRBJ1-5,TRBV10-1,-,CASSEAPRQGQPQHF,TGCGCCAGCAGTGAGGCCCCGAGACAGGGTCAGCCCCAGCATTTT
TRBD2,TRBJ2-2,TRBV6-1,-,CASSEKGGGRLGELFF,TGTGCCAGCAGTGAAAAGGGCGGGGGGCGTCTCGGGGAGCTGTTTTTT
-,TRBJ1-1,TRBV27,-,CASSEIEAFF,TGTGCCAGCAGTGAAATTGAAGCTTTCTTT
-,TRBJ2-1,TRBV30,-,CAWSPAYNEQFF,TGTGCCTGGAGTCCTGCCTACAATGAGCAGTTCTTC
TRBD1,TRBJ1-1,TRBV7-9,-,CASSLETGDAFF,TGTGCCAGCAGCTTAGAGACAGGGGATGCTTTCTTT
-,TRBJ1-6,TRBV6-1,-,CASSEIHRYNSPLHF,TGTGCCAGCAGTGAAATTCACCGCTATAATTCACCCCTCCACTTT
-,TRBJ1-2,TRBV2,-,CASSENVGKTANYGYTF,TGTGCCAGCAGTGAAAATGTAGGGAAGACAGCTAACTATGGCTACACCTTC
-,TRBJ1-2,TRBV5-6,-,CASSWKGGDYGYTF,TGTGCCAGCAGCTGGAAGGGAGGGGACTATGGCTACACCTTC
-,TRBJ1-1,TRBV3-1/TRBV3-2,-,CASSQVWGGNTEAFF,TGTGCCAGCAGCCAAGTCTGGGGCGGAAACACTGAAGCTTTCTTT
TRBD1,TRBJ2-7,TRBV10-3,-,CAIRDPGQGSDEQYF,TGTGCCATCAGAGATCCGGGACAGGGTTCAGACGAGCAGTACTTC
-,TRBJ2-7,TRBV6-5,-,CASRRDRNIYEQYF,TGTGCCAGCAGACGCGACAGGAACATATACGAGCAGTACTTC
TRBD1,TRBJ1-6,TRBV13,-,CASSFDRGNSPLHF,TGTGCCAGCAGCTTCGACAGGGGGAACTCACCCCTCCACTTT
-,TRBJ2-7,TRBV3-1/TRBV3-2,-,CASSPVVGDFGQYF,TGTGCCAGCAGCCCGGTGGTGGGAGATTTCGGGCAGTACTTC
TRBD2,TRBJ2-2,TRBV7-6,-,CASSPRTSGSAGELFF,TGTGCCAGCAGCCCAAGGACTAGCGGGAGCGCCGGGGAGCTGTTTTTT
-,TRBJ2-7,TRBV4-2,-,CASSQGPQGAVYYEQYF,TGTGCCAGCAGCCAAGGGCCGCAAGGGGCGGTTTACTACGAGCAGTACTTC
-,TRBJ2-1,TRBV29-1,-,CSVTILRNEQFF,TGCAGCGTGACTATTTTAAGGAATGAGCAGTTCTTC